Listed below are T cell receptor beta chains from one sample, sequenced in a study of neurological immune-mediated disorders. Via MiXCR, TCRdb re-called the 5' RACE reads, giving one row per CDR3 protein. Here the sample spans around 27,000 distinct CDR3 sequences, around 15% being singletons. Sequencing used PBMCs. The receptors stem from a man aged 70 or older in good health. CDR3s include the opening cysteine and the closing phenylalanine or tryptophan. D genes are given only for firm matches. Clone size is given for some rows only: seen once, a few or many times, or a class if the clone is expanded.

>TRBJ2-3|TRBV7-2|many|TRBD2
CASTFTSGETDTQYF
TGTGCCAGCACCTTCACTAGCGGGGAGACAGATACGCAGTATTTT
>TRBJ2-2|TRBV7-9|many|TRBD1
CASSPEDRANTGELFF
TGTGCCAGCAGCCCAGAGGACAGGGCGAACACCGGGGAGCTGTTTTTT
>TRBJ1-5|TRBV12-3/TRBV12-4|many|TRBD1
CASSLEGQGSQPQHF
TGTGCCAGCAGTTTAGAGGGACAGGGAAGTCAGCCCCAGCATTTT
>TRBJ2-6|TRBV6-2/TRBV6-3|many|-
CASSSGTSANVLTF
TGTGCCAGCAGTTCAGGGACCTCGGCCAACGTCCTGACTTTC
>TRBJ2-5|TRBV7-2|many|-
CASSLSVLASSAQYF
TGTGCCAGCAGCTTATCGGTTCTTGCCTCTAGCGCCCAGTACTTC
>TRBJ2-2|TRBV5-1|-|-
CASSFYICSARTSGGPEVPGELFF
-
>TRBJ2-1|TRBV20-1|many|TRBD2
CSARSPLAGFYNEQFF
TGCAGTGCTAGATCCCCTCTAGCGGGGTTCTACAATGAGCAGTTCTTC
>TRBJ1-5|TRBV20-1|many|-
CSAIAGNQPQHF
TGCAGTGCCATTGCAGGCAATCAGCCCCAGCATTTT
>TRBJ1-5|TRBV5-1|many|-
CASSLGSGNSNQPQHF
TGCGCCAGCAGCTTGGGGTCAGGTAATAGCAATCAGCCCCAGCATTTT
>TRBJ2-7|TRBV25-1|many|-
CASSESGRGASEQYF
TGTGCCAGCAGTGAATCTGGCAGGGGGGCCTCCGAGCAGTACTTC
>TRBJ2-5|TRBV7-2|-|TRBD1
CASSPDRGQQETQYF
TGTGCCAGCAGCCCTGACAGGGGGCAACAAGAGACCCAGTACTTC
>TRBJ1-5|TRBV7-2|many|-
CASSFSYSNQPQHF
TGTGCCAGCAGCTTCTCCTATAGCAATCAGCCCCAGCATTTT
>TRBJ2-3|TRBV10-3|-|TRBD1
CAIGAQDRGDTQYF
TGTGCCATCGGAGCACAGGACAGGGGAGATACGCAGTATTTT
>TRBJ2-5|TRBV7-2|many|TRBD1
CASSRDRAQETQYF
TGTGCCAGCAGCCGAGACAGGGCCCAAGAGACCCAGTACTTC
>TRBJ2-1|TRBV29-1|-|TRBD2
CSVGGLAGVYNEQFF
TGCAGCGTTGGGGGCCTAGCGGGGGTATACAATGAGCAGTTCTTC
>TRBJ1-4|TRBV9|many|-
CASSVGAGEKLFF
TGTGCCAGCAGCGTGGGTGCAGGGGAAAAACTGTTTTTT
>TRBJ1-1|TRBV5-1|many|-
CASRAGDRFEAFF
TGCGCCAGCAGGGCCGGGGATCGATTTGAAGCTTTCTTT
>TRBJ2-7|TRBV21-1|many|-
CASSKVRRPCYEQYF
TGTGCCAGCAGCAAAGTGAGGCGACCATGCTACGAGCAGTACTTC
>TRBJ2-2|TRBV5-1|many|-
CASSLVGRGPTGELFF
TGCGCCAGCAGCTTGGTCGGCAGGGGACCCACCGGGGAGCTGTTTTTT
>TRBJ2-1|TRBV5-1|-|TRBD2
CASSPSGSSYYNEQFF
TGCGCCAGCAGCCCAAGCGGGAGTAGTTACTACAATGAGCAGTTCTTC
>TRBJ2-7|TRBV5-1|many|TRBD1
CASSTGTGGYYEQYF
TGCGCCAGCAGCACCGGGACAGGGGGCTACTACGAGCAGTACTTC
>TRBJ2-4|TRBV20-1|many|TRBD2
CSATLPRQRGRPGDIQYF
TGCAGTGCCACCCTCCCGAGGCAGCGGGGGCGACCTGGGGACATTCAGTACTTC
>TRBJ2-1|TRBV5-1|many|TRBD2
CASSLEPGGPRNEQFF
TGCGCCAGCAGCTTGGAGCCGGGGGGGCCTAGAAATGAGCAGTTCTTC
>TRBJ2-7|TRBV5-1|many|-
CASGKGSRNEQYF
TGCGCATCAGGGAAGGGGAGTCGAAACGAGCAGTACTTC
>TRBJ1-6|TRBV7-9|many|-
CASSPPFVGIKGSPLHF
TGTGCCAGCAGCCCGCCCTTCGTAGGGATAAAGGGTTCACCCCTCCACTTT
>TRBJ2-2|TRBV7-2|many|-
CASSLAWSGELFF
TGTGCCAGCAGCTTAGCCTGGTCCGGGGAGCTGTTTTTT
>TRBJ2-5|TRBV5-1|many|-
CASSLAGNQETQYF
TGCGCCAGCAGCTTGGCCGGTAACCAAGAGACCCAGTACTTC
>TRBJ2-2|TRBV9|many|TRBD1
CASSWKTGGVTGELFF
TGTGCCAGCAGCTGGAAGACAGGGGGAGTCACCGGGGAGCTGTTTTTT
>TRBJ1-2|TRBV15|many|-
CATSIFELGQSYGYTF
TGTGCCACCAGCATCTTTGAGTTGGGGCAGAGCTATGGCTACACCTTC
>TRBJ2-3|TRBV12-3/TRBV12-4|many|TRBD1
CASSFRDRGRTDTQYF
TGTGCCAGCAGTTTCCGGGACAGGGGGCGGACAGATACGCAGTATTTT
>TRBJ2-7|TRBV12-3/TRBV12-4|many|TRBD1
CASSWMGQGAGQYF
TGTGCCAGCAGTTGGATGGGACAGGGGGCTGGGCAGTACTTC
>TRBJ1-1|TRBV10-3|once|-
CAISEQGGTEAFF
TGTGCCATCAGTGAACAGGGAGGCACTGAAGCTTTCTTT
>TRBJ2-7|TRBV12-3/TRBV12-4|-|-
CASRTGLGEQYF
TGTGCCAGCAGAACAGGGCTAGGCGAGCAGTACTTC
>TRBJ2-5|TRBV14|many|TRBD1
CASSHGQVGLGETQYF
TGTGCCAGCAGCCACGGACAGGTCGGGCTGGGGGAGACCCAGTACTTC
>TRBJ2-3|TRBV10-3|many|TRBD2
CAISEPKTSGVGTDTQYF
TGTGCCATCAGTGAACCCAAGACTAGCGGGGTCGGCACAGATACGCAGTATTTT
>TRBJ2-2|TRBV5-5|many|-
CASSSYKAGNTGELFF
TGTGCCAGCAGCTCCTATAAGGCAGGGAACACCGGGGAGCTGTTTTTT
>TRBJ2-7|TRBV10-3|many|TRBD2
CAISPEAGGPPYEQYF
TGTGCCATCAGCCCCGAGGCGGGGGGTCCTCCCTACGAGCAGTACTTC
>TRBJ2-7|TRBV4-3|many|TRBD2
CASSQNSGGAEEQYF
TGCGCCAGCAGCCAGAATAGCGGGGGGGCCGAAGAGCAGTACTTC
>TRBJ2-3|TRBV20-1|-|TRBD2
CSASSSGGGDTQYF
TGCAGTGCTAGCTCTAGCGGGGGGGGAGATACGCAGTATTTT
>TRBJ2-1|TRBV3-1|many|TRBD2
CASSPPTSGGRNEQFF
TGTGCCAGCAGCCCTCCGACTAGCGGGGGAAGGAATGAGCAGTTCTTC
>TRBJ2-7|TRBV9|once|-
CASSAASGQRAGEQYF
TGTGCCAGCAGCGCAGCCTCCGGACAGAGGGCTGGCGAGCAGTACTTC
>TRBJ2-5|TRBV28|many|-
CASSAKTGSETQYF
TGTGCCAGCAGCGCCAAAACAGGAAGCGAGACCCAGTACTTC
>TRBJ1-2|TRBV28|many|TRBD1
CASSSPAGQGDYGYTF
TGTGCCAGCAGTTCCCCTGCGGGACAGGGGGACTATGGCTACACCTTC
>TRBJ1-5|TRBV28|many|-
CASSPPSGRNQPQHF
TGTGCCAGCAGTCCACCTTCAGGGCGCAATCAGCCCCAGCATTTT
>TRBJ2-6|TRBV24-1|-|-
CTTSDYRSGANVLTF
TGTACCACCAGTGATTATCGGTCTGGCGCCAACGTCCTGACTTTC
>TRBJ2-7|TRBV5-4|many|-
CASSLFGGYEQYF
TGTGCCAGCAGCTTGTTCGGGGGCTACGAGCAGTACTTC
>TRBJ2-5|TRBV12-3/TRBV12-4|many|-
CASSPRPGKETQYF
TGTGCCAGCAGTCCCCGGCCTGGGAAAGAGACCCAGTACTTC